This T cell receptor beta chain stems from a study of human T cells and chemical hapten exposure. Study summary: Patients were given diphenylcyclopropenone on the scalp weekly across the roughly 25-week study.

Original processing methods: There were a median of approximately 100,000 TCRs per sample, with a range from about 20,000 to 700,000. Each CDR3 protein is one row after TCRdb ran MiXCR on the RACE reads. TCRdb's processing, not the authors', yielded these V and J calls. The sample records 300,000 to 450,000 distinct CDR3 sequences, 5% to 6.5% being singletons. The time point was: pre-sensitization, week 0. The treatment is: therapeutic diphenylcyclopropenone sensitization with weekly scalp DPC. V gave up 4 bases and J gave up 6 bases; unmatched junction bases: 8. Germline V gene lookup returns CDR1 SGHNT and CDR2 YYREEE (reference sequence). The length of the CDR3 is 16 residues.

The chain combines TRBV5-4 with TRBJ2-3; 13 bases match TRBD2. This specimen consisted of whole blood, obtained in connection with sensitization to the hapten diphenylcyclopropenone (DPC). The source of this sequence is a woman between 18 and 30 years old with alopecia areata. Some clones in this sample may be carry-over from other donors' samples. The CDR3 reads CASSRRLAGGPDTQYF. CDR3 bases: TGTGCCAGCAGCCGTAGACTAGCGGGGGGCCCCGATACGCAGTATTTT. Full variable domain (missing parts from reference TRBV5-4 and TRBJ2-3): ETGVTQSPTHLIKTRGQQVTLRCSSQSGHNTVSWYQQALGQGPQFIFQYYREEENGRGNFPPRFSGLQFPNYSSELNVNALELDDSALYLCASSRRLAGGPDTQYFGPGTRLTVL.